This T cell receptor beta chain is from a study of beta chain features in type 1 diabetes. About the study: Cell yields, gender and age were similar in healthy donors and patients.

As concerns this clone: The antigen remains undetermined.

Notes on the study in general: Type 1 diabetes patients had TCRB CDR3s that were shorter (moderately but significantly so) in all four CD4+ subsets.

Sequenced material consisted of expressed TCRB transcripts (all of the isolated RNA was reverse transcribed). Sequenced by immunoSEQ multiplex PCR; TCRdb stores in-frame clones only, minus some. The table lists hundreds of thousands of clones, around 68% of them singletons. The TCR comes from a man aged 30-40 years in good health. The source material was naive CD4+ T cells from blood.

The CDR3: CASSFLYDQPQHF. The CDR3, as DNA: TGTGCCAGCAGCTTTTTGTATGATCAGCCCCAGCATTTT. The chain combines TRBV7-2 with TRBJ1-5; D is unclear. This CDR3 has 13 residues. Germline V gene sequence: CDR1 SGHTA, CDR2 FQGNSA. Trimming took 3 bases from V and 5 from J, leaving 8 bases between them.